This TCR beta chain was retrieved from a study of identifying expanded T cells in peripheral blood. Notes on this clone: Its antigen is as yet unknown.

Germline V CDR1 and CDR2: MNHEY, SVGAGI. The CDR3 contains 12 residues. V lost 0 bases, J lost 3 bases, and 2 bases lay in between. During the collection period, no donor immune events like infections were recorded. General study results and limits: Technical replicates showed around 1.3 changed clones; two weeks about 16.4; four weeks 19. Across healthy donors, higher total template counts meant significantly greater approximately two-week count variance.

Assay used: immunoSEQ multiplex PCR; TCRdb lists only in-frame clones, some missing. The sample lists 75,000 to 100,000 clones, about 88% seen once, with 2.5% to 3.5% in the top ten. Sequencing was carried out using blood. This rearrangement joins TRBV6-5 to TRBJ2-5; D unclear. The receptor was derived from a person between 18 and 69 years old in good health. This CDR3 reads CASSYSKETQYF. DNA of the CDR3: TGTGCCAGCAGTTACTCAAAAGAGACCCAGTACTTC.